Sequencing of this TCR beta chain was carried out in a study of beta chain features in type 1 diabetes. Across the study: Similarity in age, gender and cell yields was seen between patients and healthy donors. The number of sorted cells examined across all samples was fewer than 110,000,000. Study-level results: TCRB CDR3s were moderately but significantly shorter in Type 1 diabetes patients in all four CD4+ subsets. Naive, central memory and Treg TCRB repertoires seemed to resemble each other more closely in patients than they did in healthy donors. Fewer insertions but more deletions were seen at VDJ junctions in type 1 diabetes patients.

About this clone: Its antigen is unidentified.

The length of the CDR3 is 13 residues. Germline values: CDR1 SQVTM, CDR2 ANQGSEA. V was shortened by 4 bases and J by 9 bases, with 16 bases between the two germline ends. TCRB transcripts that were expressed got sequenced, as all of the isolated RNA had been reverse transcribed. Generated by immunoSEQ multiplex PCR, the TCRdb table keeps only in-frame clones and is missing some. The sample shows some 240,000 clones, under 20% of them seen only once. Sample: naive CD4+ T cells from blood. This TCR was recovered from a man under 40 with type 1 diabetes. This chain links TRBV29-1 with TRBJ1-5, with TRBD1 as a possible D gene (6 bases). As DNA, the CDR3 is TGCAGCGTTGGCGGGGCAGGGGCACGGCCCCAGCATTTT. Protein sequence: CSVGGAGARPQHF. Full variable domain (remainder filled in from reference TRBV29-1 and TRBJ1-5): SAVISQKPSRDICQRGTSLTIQCQVDSQVTMMFWYRQQPGQSLTLIATANQGSEATYESGFVIDKFPISRPNLTFSTLTVSNMSPEDSSIYLCSVGGAGARPQHFGDGTRLSIL.